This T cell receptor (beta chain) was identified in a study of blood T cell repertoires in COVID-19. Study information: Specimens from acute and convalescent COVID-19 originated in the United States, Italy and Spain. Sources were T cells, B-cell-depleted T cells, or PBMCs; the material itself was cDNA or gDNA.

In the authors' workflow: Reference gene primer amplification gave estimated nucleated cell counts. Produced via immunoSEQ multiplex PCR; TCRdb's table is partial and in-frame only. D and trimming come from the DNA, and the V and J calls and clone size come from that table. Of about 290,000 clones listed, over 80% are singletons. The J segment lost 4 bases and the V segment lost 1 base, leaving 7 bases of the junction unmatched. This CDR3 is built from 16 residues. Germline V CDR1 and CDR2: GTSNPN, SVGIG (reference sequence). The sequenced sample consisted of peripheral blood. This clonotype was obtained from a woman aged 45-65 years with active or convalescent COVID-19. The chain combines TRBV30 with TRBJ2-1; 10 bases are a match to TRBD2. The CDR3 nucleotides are TGTGCCTGGAGTGGTGTGGGGACTAGCGCTTACAATGAGCAGTTCTTC. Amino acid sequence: CAWSGVGTSAYNEQFF.